This passage covers 18 T cell receptor beta chains from one sample sequenced in a study of cytomegalovirus exposure and HLA in healthy donors. PCR amplification relied on 60 Vbeta primers (plus 13 Jbeta primers). This table comes from immunoSEQ multiplex PCR, and its TCRdb copy is limited to in-frame clones, with some not included. This table has roughly 120,000 clones, 80% to 85% appearing once. Sequencing input: PBMCs. The receptors here all came from a human donor in good health.

About this clone: An end of the junction does not agree with germline; a read error may underlie this. The chain links TRBV7-7 to TRBJ2-2, with 9 nucleotides matching TRBD1. CDR1 and CDR2 (germline): SSHAT, FNYEAQ (reference sequence). This CDR3 region has 15 residues. CDR3 sequence: CASSLGGTGTGELFF. In DNA form, the CDR3 reads TGTGCTAGCAGCTTAGGAGGGACAGGGACCGGGGAGCTGTTTTTT.

This clone occurred a few times. The chain links TRBV6-1 to TRBJ1-1, with D perhaps matching TRBD1 (5 bases). The CDR3 spans 14 residues. The V end was cut by 2 bases, the J end by 1 base, with 8 bases between. Germline lookup yields CDR1 MNHNS and CDR2 SASEGT. The CDR3 sequence is CASSENTGNTEAFF. The DNA of the CDR3 is TGTGCCAGCAGTGAAAACACAGGGAACACTGAAGCTTTCTTT.

The chain joins TRBV5-1 to TRBJ2-1; 9 bases fit TRBD2. J gave up 3 bases and V 3 bases, and 10 bases lay outside the gene matches. Germline CDR1 reads SGHRS; CDR2 reads YFSETQ. This CDR3 spans 17 amino acids. The CDR3 is CASSSRGGGAYYNEQFF. CDR3 DNA sequence: TGCGCCAGCAGCTCAAGAGGCGGGGGGGCATACTACAATGAGCAGTTCTTC.

The rearrangement uses TRBV27 and TRBJ2-2; 8 nucleotides match TRBD1. Unmatched junction bases numbered 2, after V lost 4 bases and J lost 1 base. CDR1 is MNHEY, CDR2 SMNVEV, per germline (reference sequence). The CDR3 spans 15 residues. The DNA of the CDR3 is TGTGCCAGCAGTTACGGGACAGGGAACACCGGGGAGCTGTTTTTT. Protein: CASSYGTGNTGELFF.

The chain couples TRBV4-2 to TRBJ2-3; D perhaps matches TRBD1 (6 bases). There are 19 residues in the CDR3. Per germline, CDR1 LGHNA and CDR2 YNFKEQ. Trimming stripped 0 bases from V and 2 bases from J, with 21 bases between. CDR3 protein: CASSQDKGFGTLVTDTQYF. CDR3 bases: TGTGCCAGCAGCCAAGATAAGGGGTTCGGGACACTCGTCACAGATACGCAGTATTTT.

The V call is TRBV13, the J call TRBJ1-6; TRBD1 is a possible D gene (6 bases). V lost 5 bases and J 2 bases, leaving 13 bases between the germline ends. Germline values: CDR1 PRHDT, CDR2 FYEKMQ (reference sequence). The CDR3 is 16 amino acids. The DNA for the CDR3 is TGTGCCAGCAGCCTACAGGGTCCCACCTATAATTCACCCCTCCACTTT. Translation gives CASSLQGPTYNSPLHF.

This rearrangement joins TRBV7-2 to TRBJ2-1; 9 bases match TRBD2. The germline V gene encodes CDR1 SGHTA and CDR2 FQGNSA. J gave up 5 bases and V 6 bases, and 11 bases lay outside the gene matches. The CDR3 has 16 amino acids. This CDR3 is CASRKETSGPHNEQFF. Here the CDR3 DNA reads TGTGCCAGCAGAAAAGAGACTAGCGGACCCCACAATGAGCAGTTCTTC. The whole variable domain, filled in from reference TRBV7-2 and TRBJ2-1, reads GAGVSQSPSNKVTEKGKDVELRCDPISGHTALYWYRQSLGQGLEFLIYFQGNSAPDKSGLPSDRFSAERTGGSVSTLTIQRTQQEDSAVYLCASRKETSGPHNEQFFGPGTRLTVL.

The rearrangement joins TRBV7-9 to TRBJ2-7; no clear D. Germline assignment: CDR1 SEHNR and CDR2 FQNEAQ (reference sequence). V dropped 4 bases and J dropped 2 bases, with 15 bases sitting between them. The CDR3 has 15 residues. The CDR3 protein is CASSSSLSLAYEQYF. CDR3 DNA: TGTGCCAGCAGCTCGAGCCTTAGTCTGGCCTACGAGCAGTACTTC. The full variable domain, with the rest looked up from reference TRBV7-9 and TRBJ2-7, is DTGVSQNPRHKITKRGQNVTFRCDPISEHNRLYWYRQTLGQGPEFLTYFQNEAQLEKSRLLSDRFSAERPKGSFSTLEIQRTEQGDSAMYLCASSSSLSLAYEQYFGPGTRLTVT.

This clone was picked up a small number of times. The chain is built from TRBV19 and TRBJ1-1; D remains unclear. The CDR3 has 11 amino acids. With 6 bases removed from V and 2 bases from J, the gap between germline ends came to 4 bases. Germline V gives CDR1 LNHDA, CDR2 SQIVND (reference sequence). This chain's CDR3 is CASSVNTEAFF. DNA of the CDR3: TGTGCCAGTAGCGTTAACACTGAAGCTTTCTTT.

CDR3 protein: CASSPGTGSSYEQYF. As DNA, the CDR3 is TGTGCCAGCAGTCCTGGGACAGGGAGCTCCTACGAGCAGTACTTC. The chain carries TRBV27 and TRBJ2-5, with 9 nucleotides matching TRBD1. The J call is in doubt because the DNA end fits TRBJ2-7 better. This CDR3 is 15 amino acids long. From germline, CDR1 is MNHEY and CDR2 SMNVEV (reference sequence).

The chain recombines TRBV27 with TRBJ2-1, with 7 bases matching TRBD2. Germline loops: CDR1 MNHEY, CDR2 SMNVEV (reference sequence). V was pared by 4 bases and J by 1 base, with 1 base of the junction left unmatched. The CDR3 is 14 residues long. The CDR3 protein is CASSWGGSYNEQFF. The CDR3, as DNA: TGTGCCAGCAGTTGGGGGGGTTCCTACAATGAGCAGTTCTTC.

The chain has TRBV9 and TRBJ1-2, with TRBD1 matching 10 bases. This CDR3 spans 15 amino acids. Germline lookup yields CDR1 SGDLS and CDR2 YYNGEE. V shed 0 bases, J shed 3 bases, and the junction held 2 bases outside the gene matches. CDR3 loop: CASSVAGTGDYGYTF. CDR3 bases: TGTGCCAGCAGCGTAGCGGGGACAGGGGACTATGGCTACACCTTC.

The genes are TRBV7-9 and TRBJ2-5; a weak D match, TRBD2 (7 bases). There are 17 residues in the CDR3. The germline gives CDR1 SEHNR, CDR2 FQNEAQ (reference sequence). Trimming removed 5 bases from V and 2 bases from J, with 21 bases in between. The DNA of the CDR3 is TGTGCCAGCAGCCCCGCCAGGGGAGGGACACAACAAGAGACCCAGTACTTC. This sequence encodes CASSPARGGTQQETQYF.

The chain joins TRBV2 to TRBJ2-2; the match to TRBD2 covers 9 bases. The CDR3 is 17 residues long. V shed 4 bases and J 2 bases; nucleotides not matched to a gene: 8. Germline values: CDR1 SNHLY, CDR2 FYNNEI. The CDR3, as DNA: TGTGCCAGCAGTGTAGTTAGCGGGGGAGCAAACACCGGGGAGCTGTTTTTT. Its translation: CASSVVSGGANTGELFF.

This sequence joins TRBV29-1 and TRBJ2-7; D possibly corresponds to TRBD1 (6 bases). V lost 7 bases to trimming and J lost 6 bases, with 16 bases between them. The CDR3 is 12 amino acids. Per the germline V gene, CDR1 is SQVTM and CDR2 is ANQGSEA. Written as DNA, the CDR3 is TGCAGCGCGTGGGGGCAGGGTGCCGAGCAGTACTTC. Protein sequence: CSAWGQGAEQYF.

In DNA, the CDR3 is TGTGCCAGCAGCCCGGAAACAGGGGGGGGTGAAAAACTGTTTTTT. This codes for CASSPETGGGEKLFF. This chain links TRBV7-9 with TRBJ1-4; TRBD1 aligns across 8 bases. Per the germline V gene, CDR1 is SEHNR and CDR2 is FQNEAQ (reference sequence). With 5 bases clipped from V and 7 bases from J, the junction kept 9 bases outside the gene matches. The CDR3 sequence is 15 residues long.

The genes are TRBV7-6 and TRBJ1-1; 10 bases line up with TRBD1. CDR3 length: 19 residues. The germline gives CDR1 SGHVS, CDR2 FNYEAQ. V was clipped by 1 base and J by 5 bases; unmatched bases: 16. The CDR3: CASSLVGRGTGALPTEAFF. CDR3 nucleotides: TGTGCCAGCAGCTTAGTGGGGAGGGGGACAGGGGCCCTCCCGACTGAAGCTTTCTTT.

This sequence joins TRBV28 and TRBJ1-5; D is unresolved. The germline V and J ends were trimmed by 3 bases and 6 bases, with 9 bases remaining between them. The CDR3 has 13 residues. CDR1 MDHEN and CDR2 SYDVKM come from the germline V gene. This CDR3 reads CASSFVYSQPQHF. The CDR3 DNA reads as TGTGCCAGCAGTTTCGTTTATAGTCAGCCCCAGCATTTT.